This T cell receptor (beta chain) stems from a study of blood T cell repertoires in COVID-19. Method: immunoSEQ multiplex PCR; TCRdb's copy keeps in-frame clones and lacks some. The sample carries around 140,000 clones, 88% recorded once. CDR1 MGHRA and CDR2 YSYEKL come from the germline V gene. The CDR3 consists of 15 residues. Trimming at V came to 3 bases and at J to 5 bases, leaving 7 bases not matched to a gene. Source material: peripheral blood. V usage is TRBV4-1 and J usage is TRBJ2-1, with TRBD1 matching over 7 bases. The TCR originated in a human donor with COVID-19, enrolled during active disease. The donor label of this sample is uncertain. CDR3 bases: TGCGCCAGCAGCCAGGAAGGGGGCTGGGACAATGAGCAGTTCTTC. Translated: CASSQEGGWDNEQFF.